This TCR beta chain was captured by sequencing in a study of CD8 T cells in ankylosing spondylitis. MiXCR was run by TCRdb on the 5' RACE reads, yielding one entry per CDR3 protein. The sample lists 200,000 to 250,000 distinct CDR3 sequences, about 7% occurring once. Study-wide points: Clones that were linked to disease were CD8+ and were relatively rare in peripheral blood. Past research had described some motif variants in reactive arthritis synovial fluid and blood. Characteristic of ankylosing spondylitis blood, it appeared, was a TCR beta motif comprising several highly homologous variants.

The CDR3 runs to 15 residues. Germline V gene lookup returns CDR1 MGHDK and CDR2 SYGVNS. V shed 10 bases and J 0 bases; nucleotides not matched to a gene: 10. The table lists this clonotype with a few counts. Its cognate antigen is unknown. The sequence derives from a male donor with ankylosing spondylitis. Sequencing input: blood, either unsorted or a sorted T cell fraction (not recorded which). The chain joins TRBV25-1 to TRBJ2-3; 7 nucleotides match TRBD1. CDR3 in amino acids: CAIRPNRGSTDTQYF. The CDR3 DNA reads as TGTGCCATCCGACCTAACAGGGGTAGCACAGATACGCAGTATTTT.